One and the same sample provided the 9 T cell receptor beta chains below, sequenced in a study of Ad26.COV2.S vaccination and SARS-CoV-2 variants. Some clones are missing from TCRdb's copy, which holds only in-frame ones; the method was immunoSEQ multiplex PCR. The sample comprises 320,000 or so clones, 90% of which are singletons, and around 5.5% rests with the top ten. The treatment is: around 19 received Ad26.COV2.S at low or high dose, single or two shots; several received placebo; per-sample allocation not given. Specimens were obtained on day 63 following the first vaccine or placebo injection. Specimen: peripheral blood, collected in a trial of Ad26.COV2.S vaccine versus placebo. Receptor source: a person aged 18-65 years who received the Ad26.COV2.S COVID-19 vaccine or a placebo.

V and J are TRBV5-5 and TRBJ1-2; D gene ambiguous. The CDR3 length is 15 residues. From germline, CDR1 is SGHKS and CDR2 YYEKEE (reference sequence). The V end was cut by 1 base, the J end by 7 bases, with 17 bases between. Written as DNA, the CDR3 is TGTGCCAGCAGCTTGTTCCGAACAGATCTAAGTGGCTACACCTTC. As protein: CASSLFRTDLSGYTF.

V usage is TRBV14 and J usage is TRBJ2-7; the D gene is possibly TRBD2 (6 bases). This CDR3 contains 14 residues. Germline CDR1 SGHDN, CDR2 FVKESK. The V end was cut by 6 bases, the J end by 0 bases, with 12 bases between. The CDR3 spells CASRAGSSSYEQYF. The CDR3 DNA sequence: TGTGCCAGCAGAGCGGGCAGCAGCTCCTACGAGCAGTACTTC.

This clone showed up just a few times. CDR3 in amino acids: CATSRVGTGYGYTF. CDR3 coding DNA: TGTGCCACCAGCAGAGTAGGGACGGGCTATGGCTACACCTTC. The chain combines TRBV15 with TRBJ1-2; maybe TRBD1 (5 bases). The CDR3 has 14 amino acids. Germline CDR1 reads LNHNV; CDR2 reads YYDKDF (reference sequence). The ends were cut back, 1 base at V and 4 bases at J, with 10 bases in the middle.

This chain uses TRBV6-5 with TRBJ1-2; tentative D call: TRBD1 (5 bases). V lost 4 bases and J 3 bases, leaving 12 bases between the germline ends. CDR1 and CDR2 from the germline V gene are MNHEY and SVGAGI. The CDR3 runs 14 residues. CDR3 region: CASSSTDSYYGYTF. For the CDR3, the DNA is TGTGCCAGCAGTTCCACCGACAGTTACTATGGCTACACCTTC.

This chain joins TRBV28 and TRBJ2-7; possible D gene TRBD1, 6 bases. This CDR3 contains 13 residues. Between the trimmed V and J ends, which lost 2 bases and 3 bases, there was a span of 8 bases. Germline V CDR1 and CDR2: MDHEN, SYDVKM. The CDR3 protein is CASSLGQFYEQYV. The CDR3 region has the DNA TGTGCCAGCAGTTTAGGACAGTTCTACGAGCAGTACGTC.

V is TRBV30 and J is TRBJ1-3; D call uncertain. Per germline, CDR1 GTSNPN and CDR2 SVGIG (reference sequence). The V gene lost 4 bases and the J gene lost 3 bases, with 10 bases spanning the gap. CDR3 size: 13 residues. The CDR3 here is CAWIELNGNTIYF. CDR3 bases: TGTGCCTGGATCGAGTTAAATGGAAACACCATATATTTT.

The chain uses TRBV4-3 and TRBJ2-7; 8 nucleotides match TRBD2. The trim removed 0 bases at V and 4 bases at J, leaving 14 bases unmatched. This CDR3 is built from 18 residues. The germline CDR1 and CDR2 sequences are LGHNA and YSLEER. The CDR3 protein is CASSQESWAGGASYEQYF. The CDR3 DNA follows: TGCGCCAGCAGCCAAGAGTCGTGGGCCGGGGGGGCTTCTTACGAGCAGTACTTC.

V gene TRBV6-5 combines with J gene TRBJ2-3; perhaps TRBD2 as D (5 bases). The CDR3 consists of 14 residues. Deletions cut 6 bases from V and 4 bases from J, with 14 bases between. The V gene's germline CDR1 is MNHEY and CDR2 SVGAGI. The CDR3 loop reads CASRLGFMADTQYF. DNA for the CDR3: TGTGCCAGCAGACTAGGGTTCATGGCAGATACGCAGTATTTT.

J is TRBJ2-1 and V is TRBV4-3; no reliable D call. V was trimmed by 0 bases and J by 10 bases, leaving 13 bases between them. CDR3 length equals 14 residues. Germline assignment: CDR1 LGHNA and CDR2 YSLEER. CDR3 bases: TGCGCCAGCAGCCAAGATCGAGGCAGACCCGAGCAGTTCTTC. Translation: CASSQDRGRPEQFF.